The 23 T cell receptor beta chains below were found in one sample sequenced in a study of blood T cell repertoires in COVID-19. Profiled with immunoSEQ multiplex PCR; TCRdb holds only in-frame clones, not every one. Here the sample spans about 210,000 clones, approximately 81% being singletons. The sample comprised PBMCs or T cells enriched from blood (not recorded which). These receptors came from a woman between 50 and 59 years old with acute COVID-19.

The gene calls are TRBV27 and TRBJ2-1, with TRBD2 identical over 8 bases. The CDR3 runs to 17 residues. The germline gives CDR1 MNHEY, CDR2 SMNVEV (reference sequence). V was clipped by 4 bases and J by 0 bases; unmatched bases: 8. DNA for the CDR3: TGTGCCAGCAGTTCTGTAGCGGGGAAGAGCTCCTACAATGAGCAGTTCTTC. It yields the protein CASSSVAGKSSYNEQFF.

The V and J genes are TRBV7-8 and TRBJ1-6; 7 bases are shared with TRBD1. V lost 4 bases to trimming and J lost 7 bases; unmatched junction nucleotides: 7. This CDR3 is 15 amino acids long. The germline gives CDR1 SGHVS, CDR2 FQNEAQ. The DNA for the CDR3 is TGTGCCAGCAGCTCGGCGACAGGGAGGAATTCACCCCTCCACTTT. Its protein product is CASSSATGRNSPLHF.

This clone appeared a few times. The genes are TRBV7-9 and TRBJ1-1; 9 nucleotides agree with TRBD1. Germline assignment: CDR1 SEHNR and CDR2 FQNEAQ (reference sequence). The CDR3 is made up of 17 amino acids. The junction had 10 bases not matched to a gene; V was cut back by 4 bases and J by 1 base. This CDR3 reads CASSSPWDRAGNTEAFF. The CDR3 nucleotides read TGTGCCAGCAGCTCCCCATGGGACAGGGCCGGGAACACTGAAGCTTTCTTT.

The chain links TRBV24-1 to TRBJ1-5; D is ambiguous. The CDR3 is made up of 17 amino acids. V was trimmed by 1 base and J by 1 base, leaving 13 bases between them. Germline-derived CDR1 and CDR2 are KGHDR and SFDVKD. The CDR3 loop is CATSDFLVSGSNQPQHF. The CDR3 DNA follows: TGTGCCACCAGTGATTTTCTGGTGTCGGGGAGCAATCAGCCCCAGCATTTT.

The V call is TRBV6-1, the J call TRBJ1-3; D is perhaps TRBD1 (5 bases). V lost 2 bases and J lost 3, with 14 bases in between. The CDR3 contains 16 residues. CDR1 and CDR2 from the germline V gene are MNHNS and SASEGT. CDR3 DNA: TGTGCCAGCAGTGAACAATCGACAGTCCTTGGAAACACCATATATTTT. Translated: CASSEQSTVLGNTIYF.

The rearrangement links TRBV9 to TRBJ2-2; 10 nucleotides match TRBD2. Germline CDR1 SGDLS, CDR2 YYNGEE. The length of the CDR3 is 21 residues. J gave up 5 bases and V 1 base, and 20 bases lay outside the gene matches. CDR3 residues: CASSVRSGRPAGGRVTGELFF. The CDR3 DNA is TGTGCCAGCAGCGTAAGATCCGGTCGTCCAGCGGGGGGGCGTGTGACCGGGGAGCTGTTTTTT.

The rearrangement uses TRBV24-1 and TRBJ2-7, with TRBD1 matching 11 bases. Germline loops: CDR1 KGHDR, CDR2 SFDVKD. The CDR3 sequence is 13 residues long. In DNA form, the CDR3 reads TGTTCTTTAGCGGGACAGGGGGTGACTTACCCGTACTTC. Translated, it gives CSLAGQGVTYPYF.

This sequence joins TRBV6-5 and TRBJ2-2; 11 nucleotides line up with TRBD1. Trimming took 6 bases from V and 3 from J; bases not matched to a gene: 3. Germline assignment: CDR1 MNHEY and CDR2 SVGAGI. CDR3 length equals 15 residues. This chain's CDR3 is CASRKGQGDTGELFF. For the CDR3, the DNA is TGTGCCAGCAGAAAGGGACAGGGGGACACCGGGGAGCTGTTTTTT.

In this sample, this clone turned up once. The chain's CDR3 is CASSIQGEGEKLFF. The CDR3 DNA reads as TGCGCCAGCTCTATACAGGGGGAGGGTGAAAAACTGTTTTTT. The chain uses TRBV4-3 and TRBJ1-4, with 8 positions matching TRBD1. The germline V gene has CDR1 LGHNA and CDR2 YSLEER. This CDR3 is built from 14 residues. V shed 8 bases and J 7 bases; nucleotides not matched to a gene: 9.

The rearrangement uses TRBV5-5 and TRBJ1-1; 7 positions match TRBD1. V dropped 0 bases and J dropped 5; count of bases not matched to a gene: 4. The CDR3 length is 14 residues. The germline CDR1 and CDR2 sequences are SGHKS and YYEKEE (reference sequence). This chain's CDR3 is CASSLDRGRTEAFF. Here the CDR3 DNA reads TGTGCCAGCAGCTTGGACAGGGGAAGAACTGAAGCTTTCTTT.

This rearrangement joins TRBV5-1 to TRBJ2-5, with D possibly being TRBD1 (6 bases). CDR1 is SGHRS and CDR2 is YFSETQ in the germline V gene. Trimming cost V 0 bases and J 4 bases, with 13 bases left between them. The CDR3 runs 15 residues. The CDR3 nucleotides are TGCGCCAGCAGCTTGGCCCCAGGGGTGGGAGAGACCCAGTACTTC. Translating it yields CASSLAPGVGETQYF.

This chain uses TRBV27 with TRBJ2-3; D might be TRBD1 (5 bases). There are 14 residues in the CDR3. Germline-derived CDR1 and CDR2 are MNHEY and SMNVEV (reference sequence). Trimming took 3 bases from V and 2 from J, leaving 9 bases between them. The CDR3 loop is CASSLTVTTDTQYF. The CDR3 DNA sequence: TGTGCCAGCAGTTTGACAGTGACCACAGATACGCAGTATTTT.

The genes are TRBV28 and TRBJ2-3, with D perhaps TRBD1 (5 bases). This CDR3 has 15 residues. Germline values: CDR1 MDHEN, CDR2 SYDVKM. Between the trimmed V and J ends, which lost 5 bases and 1 base, there was a span of 13 bases. CDR3 protein: CASSHPTVRTDTQYF. The CDR3 DNA sequence: TGTGCCAGCAGTCATCCGACAGTACGCACAGATACGCAGTATTTT.

The genes are TRBV5-4 and TRBJ1-2; unclear D gene. Trimming left V 2 bases short and J 0 bases short, with 11 bases between. The germline V gene has CDR1 SGHNT and CDR2 YYREEE (reference sequence). The CDR3 is 15 residues long. The CDR3 reads CASSFVAGANYGYTF. The CDR3 DNA reads as TGTGCCAGCAGCTTCGTGGCGGGAGCTAACTATGGCTACACCTTC.

The chain carries TRBV19 and TRBJ1-1, with D possibly being TRBD1 (6 bases). The CDR3 totals 14 residues. Deletions cut 5 bases from V and 5 bases from J, with 15 bases between. Germline CDR1 is LNHDA and CDR2 is SQIVND (reference sequence). The CDR3 nucleotides read TGTGCCAGTAGTTATGCCAGGGGCGTGACTGAAGCTTTCTTT. This codes for CASSYARGVTEAFF.

The genes are TRBV27 and TRBJ1-1; D gene ambiguous. Trimming stripped 2 bases from V and 7 bases from J, with 11 bases between. This CDR3 spans 13 amino acids. Germline assignment: CDR1 MNHEY and CDR2 SMNVEV (reference sequence). In nucleotides, the CDR3 is TGTGCCAGCAGTTTAGGGTCGGGGAGTGAAGCTTTCTTT. It yields the protein CASSLGSGSEAFF.

The chain carries TRBV4-3 and TRBJ1-1; the D is unclear. The CDR3 runs to 15 residues. The V gene lost 1 base and the J gene lost 0 bases, with 9 bases spanning the gap. Per germline, CDR1 LGHNA and CDR2 YSLEER. The chain's CDR3 is CASSQGNTVNTEAFF. The CDR3 coding sequence is TGCGCCAGCAGCCAAGGCAATACAGTGAACACTGAAGCTTTCTTT.

The rearrangement joins TRBV6-2 or TRBV6-3 to TRBJ2-2, with 7 positions matching TRBD2. Germline V gives CDR1 MNHEY, CDR2 SVGEGT. V was clipped by 0 bases and J by 3 bases; unmatched bases: 7. There are 17 residues in the CDR3. CDR3 amino acids: CASSYSMGGLDTGELFF. The CDR3 DNA reads TGTGCCAGCAGTTACTCGATGGGAGGGTTGGACACCGGGGAGCTGTTTTTT.

The genes are TRBV6-4 and TRBJ2-1; 10 positions match TRBD2. The CDR3 runs to 17 residues. The V segment lost 4 bases and the J segment 4 bases; nucleotides outside the gene matches: 10. Germline V gene data show CDR1 as MRHNA and CDR2 as SNTAGT. Here the CDR3 reads CASSAVSGRPPYNEQFF. As DNA, the CDR3 is TGTGCCAGCAGTGCGGTTAGCGGGAGGCCTCCATACAATGAGCAGTTCTTC.

A single count supports this clone. The chain couples TRBV5-1 to TRBJ2-7; 8 bases line up with TRBD1. The CDR3 extends over 18 amino acids. Germline CDR1 SGHRS, CDR2 YFSETQ. J lost 2 bases, V lost 4 bases, and 17 bases had no gene match. The CDR3 region has the DNA TGCGCCAGCAGCCACATTCAGGGGGCGATGGGGTCTGCCTACGAGCAGTACTTC. As protein: CASSHIQGAMGSAYEQYF.

The V call is TRBV19, the J call TRBJ2-3; possible D gene TRBD2, 6 bases. The V gene's germline CDR1 is LNHDA and CDR2 SQIVND (reference sequence). The V end was cut by 4 bases, the J end by 3 bases, with 11 bases between. CDR3 size: 14 residues. This CDR3 is CASSTWEATDTQYF. CDR3 DNA: TGTGCCAGTAGTACGTGGGAGGCAACAGATACGCAGTATTTT.

This chain connects TRBV7-9 to TRBJ2-2; unclear D gene. The germline V and J ends were trimmed by 8 bases and 6 bases, with 13 bases remaining between them. CDR3 length equals 13 residues. Germline V gene sequence: CDR1 SEHNR, CDR2 FQNEAQ (reference sequence). CDR3: CASSRGFPGELFF. CDR3 nucleotide sequence: TGTGCCAGCTCAAGAGGTTTTCCCGGGGAGCTGTTTTTT.

The J gene is TRBJ1-1, the V gene TRBV5-3; D is unresolved. TRBV5-3 is recorded as an ORF, its role being uncertain. Trimming pared 2 bases from V and 6 bases from J, leaving 14 bases between. This CDR3 has 14 amino acids. For the CDR3, the DNA is TGTGCCAGAAGCTTTTTAAGGGAGCCATCTGAAGCTTTCTTT. It codes for CARSFLREPSEAFF.